This TCR beta chain is drawn from a study of T cells after yellow fever vaccination (dated by TCRdb to about 2019). About the investigation overall: The SMART-Seq v4 Ultra Low Input RNA kit was used to prepare libraries from fractions with low cell numbers. To track T-cell clones before and after primary and booster YFV17D yellow fever vaccination, bulk TCR alpha and beta repertoires were sequenced longitudinally. Two healthy male donors, one aged 18 to 30 and one aged 30 to 40 years, made up the cohort. Blood was collected at multiple timepoints before and after primary and secondary immunization, and bulk PBMC replicates and cell subsets were isolated.

Overall study outcomes, separate from this receptor: Computational filtering was required because FACS-sorted repertoires could contain abundant contaminating clonotypes from the bulk population. The study included only a couple of donors, which limits how far the findings can be generalized. A small share of clonotypes was detected in both CD4 and CD8 compartments, with the overlap likely arising from convergent recombination. Most clones expanded after primary vaccination (approximately 97% of CD4 and 88% of CD8) were re-detected after the booster, suggesting that broad memory maintenance occurred. Compared with the primary T-cell response, the secondary T-cell response was weaker but faster, peaking on day 5 rather than day 15.

About this clonotype itself: It has no known antigen specificity. No much larger clone exists at a distance of one base, and base qualities are not known.

The sample's treatment or condition, from its label and the paper: live attenuated yellow fever vaccine strain. At each blood-draw timepoint, two biological replicates of bulk PBMCs were collected. A standard Ficoll-Paque protocol was used to isolate PBMCs from peripheral blood. TriZol was used to extract RNA from bulk PBMCs, from CD4 and CD8 fractions, and from dextramer-positive and dextramer-negative fractions. TCR cDNA was made using 5'RACE template switching, a step that added a universal primer site and unique molecular identifiers. Priming for cDNA synthesis came from both the TCR alpha and TCR beta constant segments. Libraries were amplified in two PCR steps, with sample barcodes and sequencing adapters added in the second step. Libraries were sequenced on Illumina HiSeq 2500 (2x100 bp) or NovaSeq (2x150 bp). The original pipeline was this. MIGEC was used to demultiplex reads and collapse the reads into UMI consensus sequences, and MiXCR was used for V(D)J alignment. Vaccine-responding clonotypes were identified with edgeR using replicate PBMC samples, with FDR below 0.01 and a log2 fold change above 5 up to day 15 being required. Each bulk clonotype was labeled CD4 or CD8 based on which sequenced repertoire, CD4 or CD8, contained the clonotype at higher abundance. TCRdb ran its own pipeline on the public reads, namely fastp trimming at Q25 and MiXCR clone calling, and kept in-frame beta chains. Each record represents a unique CDR3 protein, reported with the most common genes and DNA among its rows. These V and J calls are TCRdb output, not the study's own analysis. The sample has about 400,000 distinct CDR3 sequences on record, 11% of them singletons. In total, the top ten clones hold around 18% of the sample.

Ends trimmed: V by 1 base, J by 2 bases; bases unmatched to a gene: 1. Measured from the cysteine to the phenylalanine, the CDR3 is 16 residues long. Only the CDR3 part of the read is kept: 48 bases, read in frame from the first base. The germline V gene specifies LGHNA as CDR1 and YNFKEQ as CDR2. The sequenced sample was PBMCs, obtained on the day of the first yellow fever vaccination. This receptor was obtained from a man aged 18 to 30 who received the YFV17D yellow fever vaccine. The chain employs TRBV4-2 and TRBJ2-5; 13 central nucleotides agree with TRBD2. The sequenced DNA is TGTGCCAGCAGCCAAGGGACTAGCGGGGGACAAGAGACCCAGTACTTC. The encoded protein is CASSQGTSGGQETQYF.